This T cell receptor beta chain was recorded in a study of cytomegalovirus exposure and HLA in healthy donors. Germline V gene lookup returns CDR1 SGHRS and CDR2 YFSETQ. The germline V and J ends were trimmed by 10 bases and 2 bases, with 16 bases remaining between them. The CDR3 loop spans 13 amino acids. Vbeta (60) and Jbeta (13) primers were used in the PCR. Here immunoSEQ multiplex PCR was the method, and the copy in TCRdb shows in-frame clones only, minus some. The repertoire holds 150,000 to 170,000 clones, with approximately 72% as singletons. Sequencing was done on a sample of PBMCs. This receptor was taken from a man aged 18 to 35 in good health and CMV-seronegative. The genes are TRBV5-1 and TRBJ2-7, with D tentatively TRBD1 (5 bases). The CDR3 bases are TGCGCCTCAGGGCAGGGAATGGCCTACGAGCAGTACTTC. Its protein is CASGQGMAYEQYF.